This T cell receptor beta chain is drawn from a study of cytomegalovirus exposure and HLA in healthy donors. Study-level points and caveats: Donor immune exposure was known only as CMV serostatus.

This CDR3 is 16 amino acids long. The V segment lost 4 bases and the J segment 4 bases; nucleotides outside the gene matches: 3. Per the germline V gene, CDR1 is SGHTA and CDR2 is FQGNSA. Worth noting for this clone: Its antigen is still unknown.

PCR employed 60 Vbeta and 13 Jbeta primers. The table came from immunoSEQ multiplex PCR; TCRdb's copy has only in-frame clones and leaves some out. The sample holds about 130,000 clones; 65% to 90% are singletons and the top ten take approximately 3%. The sequencing sample was made of PBMCs. The V call is TRBV7-2, the J call TRBJ2-3; 15 nucleotides line up with TRBD2. This clonotype was sampled from a woman aged 18-29 years in good health and CMV-seropositive. CDR3 sequence reads: CASSSRTSGGADTQYF. DNA of the CDR3: TGTGCCAGCAGCTCGAGGACTAGCGGGGGGGCAGATACGCAGTATTTT.